This T cell receptor (beta chain) came from a study of graft-versus-host responses after intestinal transplantation. Whole-study results and caveats: Clonal ratios of graft-versus-host to host-versus-graft in allografts were high for patients exhibiting graft-donor T cell macrochimerism.

A word on this clone: Its antigen is not identified.

Profiled with immunoSEQ multiplex PCR; TCRdb holds only in-frame clones, not every one. Of tens of thousands of clones in the sample, approximately 92% were seen once. Germline trimming cut 8 bases from V and 4 bases from J; bases unmatched to any gene: 0. This CDR3 has 11 residues. Germline-derived CDR1 and CDR2 are SNHLY and FYNNEI. The chain uses TRBV2 and TRBJ2-3; 7 nucleotides match TRBD2. This sequence originates from a human donor who received an intestinal transplant. This sample comprised unstimulated CD4+ T cells sorted from spleen or lymph node cells, obtained before intestinal transplant. In DNA, the CDR3 is TGTGCCAGCGGGAGGGCAGATACGCAGTATTTT. Encoded protein: CASGRADTQYF.